Detailed here is one T cell receptor beta chain. Its antigen is not known. The CDR3 extends over 15 amino acids. The V gene's germline CDR1 is SGHVS and CDR2 FQNEAQ. V lost 2 bases and J 5 bases, leaving 15 bases between the germline ends. This sample was included in a study of T cell responses to AZD1222 COVID-19 vaccine. Overall study results and limits: Clonal diversity may have been underestimated, and the donors were mostly white British, with more females than males.

Assay: immunoSEQ multiplex PCR; the TCRdb copy retains only in-frame clones and omits some. The repertoire holds 160,000 or so clones, with about 89% as singletons. This sequence joins TRBV7-8 and TRBJ1-2; tentatively, D is TRBD1 (5 bases). This receptor was taken from an adult who received the AZD1222 COVID-19 vaccine. The source material was peripheral blood, sampled 28 days after the second AZD1222 dose. CDR3 DNA: TGTGCCAGCAGCTTAATCGACAGTAGTGTATATGGCTACACCTTC. As protein: CASSLIDSSVYGYTF.